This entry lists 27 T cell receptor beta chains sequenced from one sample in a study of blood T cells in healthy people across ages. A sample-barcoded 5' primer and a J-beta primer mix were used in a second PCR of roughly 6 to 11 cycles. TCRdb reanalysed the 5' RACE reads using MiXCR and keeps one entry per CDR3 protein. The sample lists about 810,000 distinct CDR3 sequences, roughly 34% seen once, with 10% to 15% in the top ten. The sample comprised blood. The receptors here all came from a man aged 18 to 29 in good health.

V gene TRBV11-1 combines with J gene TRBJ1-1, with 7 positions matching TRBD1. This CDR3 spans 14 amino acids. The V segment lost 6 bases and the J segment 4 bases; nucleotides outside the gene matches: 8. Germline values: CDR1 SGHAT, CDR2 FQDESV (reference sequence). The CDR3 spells CASRRPGQTTEAFF. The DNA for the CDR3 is TGTGCCAGCAGGCGTCCGGGACAGACCACTGAAGCTTTCTTT. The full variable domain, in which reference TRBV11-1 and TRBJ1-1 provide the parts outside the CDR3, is EAEVAQSPRYKITEKSQAVAFWCDPISGHATLYWYRQILGQGPELLVQFQDESVVDDSQLPKDRFSAERLKGVDSTLKIQPAELGDSAMYLCASRRPGQTTEAFFGQGTRLTVV.

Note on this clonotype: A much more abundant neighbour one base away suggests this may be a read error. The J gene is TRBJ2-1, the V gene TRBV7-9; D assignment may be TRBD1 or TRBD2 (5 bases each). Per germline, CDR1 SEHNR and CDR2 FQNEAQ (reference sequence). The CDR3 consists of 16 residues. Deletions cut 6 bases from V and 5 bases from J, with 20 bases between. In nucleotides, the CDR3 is TGTGCCAGCAGTCCGACCGGGACGAATTTCCACAATGAGCAGTTCTTC. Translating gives CASSPTGTNFHNEQFF.

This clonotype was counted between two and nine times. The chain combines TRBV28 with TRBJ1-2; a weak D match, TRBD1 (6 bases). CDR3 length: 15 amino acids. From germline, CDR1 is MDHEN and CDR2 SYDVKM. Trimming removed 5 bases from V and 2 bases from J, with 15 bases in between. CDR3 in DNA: TGTGCCAGCAGTGAACTTACTACAGGGAACTATGGCTACACCTTC. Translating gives CASSELTTGNYGYTF.

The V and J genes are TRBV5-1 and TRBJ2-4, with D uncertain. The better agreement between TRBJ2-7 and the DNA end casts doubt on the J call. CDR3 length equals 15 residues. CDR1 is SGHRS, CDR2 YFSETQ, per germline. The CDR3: CASSLVSGPLPEQYF. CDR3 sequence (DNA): TGCGCCAGCAGCTTGGTATCCGGACCGTTGCCCGAGCAGTACTTC.

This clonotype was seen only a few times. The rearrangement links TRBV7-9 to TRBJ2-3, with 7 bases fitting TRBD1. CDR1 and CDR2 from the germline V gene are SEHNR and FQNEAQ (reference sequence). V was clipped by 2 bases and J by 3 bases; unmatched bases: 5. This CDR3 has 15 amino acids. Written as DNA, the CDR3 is TGTGCCAGCAGCTTAAGACAGGGCGTTACAGATACGCAGTATTTT. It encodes CASSLRQGVTDTQYF.

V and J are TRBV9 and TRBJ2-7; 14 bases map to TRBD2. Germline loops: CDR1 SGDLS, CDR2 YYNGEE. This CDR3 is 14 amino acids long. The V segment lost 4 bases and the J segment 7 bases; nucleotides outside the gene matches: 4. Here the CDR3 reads CASSPRTSGGEQYF. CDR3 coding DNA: TGTGCCAGCAGCCCTCGGACTAGCGGGGGGGAGCAGTACTTC.

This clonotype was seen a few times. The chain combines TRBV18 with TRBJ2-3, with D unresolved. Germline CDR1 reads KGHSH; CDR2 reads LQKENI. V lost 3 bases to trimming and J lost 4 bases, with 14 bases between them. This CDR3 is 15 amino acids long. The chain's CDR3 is CASSPTGPVADTQYF. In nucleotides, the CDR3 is TGTGCCAGCTCACCGACTGGACCAGTAGCAGATACGCAGTATTTT. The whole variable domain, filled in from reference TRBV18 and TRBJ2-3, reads NAGVMQNPRHLVRRRGQEARLRCSPMKGHSHVYWYRQLPEEGLKFMVYLQKENIIDESGMPKERFSAEFPKEGPSILRIQQVVRGDSAAYFCASSPTGPVADTQYFGPGTRLTVL.

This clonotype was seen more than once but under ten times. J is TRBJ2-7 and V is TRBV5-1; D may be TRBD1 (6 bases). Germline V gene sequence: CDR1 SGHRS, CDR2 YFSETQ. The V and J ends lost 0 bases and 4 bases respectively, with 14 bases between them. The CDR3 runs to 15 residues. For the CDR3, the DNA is TGCGCCAGCAGCTTGGGAAGACAGGTGGTATACGAGCAGTACTTC. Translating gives CASSLGRQVVYEQYF.

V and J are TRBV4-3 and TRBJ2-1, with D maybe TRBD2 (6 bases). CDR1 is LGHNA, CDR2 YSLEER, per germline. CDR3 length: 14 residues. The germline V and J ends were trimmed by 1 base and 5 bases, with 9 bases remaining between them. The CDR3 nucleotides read TGCGCCAGCAGCCAAGGGGAGGTCCACAATGAGCAGTTCTTC. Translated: CASSQGEVHNEQFF.

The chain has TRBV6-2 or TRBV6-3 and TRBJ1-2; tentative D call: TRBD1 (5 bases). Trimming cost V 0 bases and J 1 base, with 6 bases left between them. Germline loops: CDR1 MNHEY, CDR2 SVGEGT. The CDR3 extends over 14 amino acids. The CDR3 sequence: CASSYSRGNYGYTF. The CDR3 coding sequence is TGTGCCAGCAGTTACTCGAGGGGTAACTATGGCTACACCTTC.

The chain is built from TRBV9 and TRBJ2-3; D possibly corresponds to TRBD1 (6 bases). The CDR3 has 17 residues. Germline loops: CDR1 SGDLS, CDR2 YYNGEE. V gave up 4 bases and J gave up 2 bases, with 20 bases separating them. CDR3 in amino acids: CASSLPKGDKNTDTQYF. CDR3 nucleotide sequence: TGTGCCAGCAGCCTCCCCAAAGGGGACAAAAACACAGATACGCAGTATTTT.

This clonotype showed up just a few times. The CDR3 DNA reads TGTGCCAGCAGTCTGACGGGTAGCCCCCAAAACATTCAGTACTTC. It encodes CASSLTGSPQNIQYF. The rearrangement uses TRBV2 and TRBJ2-4; D is unclear. V gave up 5 bases and J gave up 5 bases, with 16 bases separating them. The CDR3 sequence is 15 residues long. The V gene's germline CDR1 is SNHLY and CDR2 FYNNEI. Using reference TRBV2 and TRBJ2-4 for the parts outside the CDR3, the full variable domain is EPEVTQTPSHQVTQMGQEVILRCVPISNHLYFYWYRQILGQKVEFLVSFYNNEISEKSEIFDDQFSVERPDGSNFTLKIRSTKLEDSAMYFCASSLTGSPQNIQYFGAGTRLSVL.

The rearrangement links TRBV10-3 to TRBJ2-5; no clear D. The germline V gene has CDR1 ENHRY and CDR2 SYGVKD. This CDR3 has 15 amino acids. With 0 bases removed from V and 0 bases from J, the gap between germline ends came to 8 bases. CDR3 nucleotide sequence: TGTGCCATCAGTGAGTCAAGGCCGTACCAAGAGACCCAGTACTTC. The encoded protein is CAISESRPYQETQYF.

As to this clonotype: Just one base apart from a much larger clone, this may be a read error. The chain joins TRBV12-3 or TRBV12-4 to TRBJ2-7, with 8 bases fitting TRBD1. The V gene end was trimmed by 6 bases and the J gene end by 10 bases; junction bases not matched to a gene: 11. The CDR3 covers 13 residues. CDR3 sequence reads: CASRQTGDGPQYF. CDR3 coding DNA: TGTGCCAGCAGGCAGACAGGGGATGGGCCCCAGTACTTC.

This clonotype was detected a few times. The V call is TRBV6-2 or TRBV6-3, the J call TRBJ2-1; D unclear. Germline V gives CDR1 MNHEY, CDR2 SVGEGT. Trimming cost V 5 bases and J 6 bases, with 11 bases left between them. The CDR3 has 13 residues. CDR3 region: CASSNIRANEQFF. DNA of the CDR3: TGTGCCAGCAGTAATATCCGGGCCAATGAGCAGTTCTTC.

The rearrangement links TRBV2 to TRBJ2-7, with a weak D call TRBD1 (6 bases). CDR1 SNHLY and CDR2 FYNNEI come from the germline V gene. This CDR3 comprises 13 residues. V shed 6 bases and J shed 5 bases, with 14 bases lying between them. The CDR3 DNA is TGTGCCAGCAGCAAACAGGGATTCGACGAGCAGTACTTC. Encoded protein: CASSKQGFDEQYF.

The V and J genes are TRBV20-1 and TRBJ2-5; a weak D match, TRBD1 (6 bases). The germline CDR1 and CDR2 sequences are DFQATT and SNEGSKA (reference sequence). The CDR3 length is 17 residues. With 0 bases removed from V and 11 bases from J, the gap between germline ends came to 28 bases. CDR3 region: CSARDPRGARGRNEQYF. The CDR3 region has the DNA TGCAGTGCTAGAGATCCCAGGGGAGCTAGAGGAAGGAATGAGCAGTACTTC.

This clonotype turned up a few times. The CDR3 DNA sequence: TGCGCCAGTAATTCAGGGGGTAATGAAAAACTGTTTTTT. Protein sequence: CASNSGGNEKLFF. This chain links TRBV5-1 with TRBJ1-4, with TRBD1 matching 7 bases. Germline CDR1 is SGHRS and CDR2 is YFSETQ. This CDR3 has 13 amino acids. V lost 8 bases and J lost 4; bases outside the gene matches: 5. The entire variable domain, with the rest obtained from reference TRBV5-1 and TRBJ1-4, is as follows: KAGVTQTPRYLIKTRGQQVTLSCSPISGHRSVSWYQQTPGQGLQFLFEYFSETQRNKGNFPGRFSGRQFSNSRSEMNVSTLELGDSALYLCASNSGGNEKLFFGSGTQLSVL.

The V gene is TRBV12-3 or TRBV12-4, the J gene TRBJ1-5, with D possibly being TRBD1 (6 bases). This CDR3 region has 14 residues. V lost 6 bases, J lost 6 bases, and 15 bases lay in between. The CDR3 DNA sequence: TGTGCCAGCAGCCACAGGGAAAGGGGTCAGCCCCAGCATTTT. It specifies CASSHRERGQPQHF.

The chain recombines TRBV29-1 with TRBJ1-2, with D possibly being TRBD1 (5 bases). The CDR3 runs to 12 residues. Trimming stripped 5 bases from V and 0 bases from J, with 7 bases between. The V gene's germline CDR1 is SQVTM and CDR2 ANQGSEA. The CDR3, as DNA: TGCAGCGTTCGGGGCACTAACTATGGCTACACCTTC. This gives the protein CSVRGTNYGYTF.

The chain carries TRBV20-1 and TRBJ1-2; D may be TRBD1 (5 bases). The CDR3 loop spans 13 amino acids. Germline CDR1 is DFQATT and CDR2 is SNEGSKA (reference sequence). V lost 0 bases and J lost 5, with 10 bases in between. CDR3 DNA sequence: TGCAGTGCTAGAGATGTGACAGATTATGGCTACACCTTC. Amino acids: CSARDVTDYGYTF.

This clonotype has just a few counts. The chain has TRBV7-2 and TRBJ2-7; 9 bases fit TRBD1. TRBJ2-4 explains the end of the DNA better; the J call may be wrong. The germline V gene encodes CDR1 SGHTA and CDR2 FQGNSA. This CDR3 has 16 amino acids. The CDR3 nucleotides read TGTGCCAGCAGCCCTACAGGGGGCCTAGCCAAAAACATTCAGTACTTC. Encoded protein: CASSPTGGLAKNIQYF.

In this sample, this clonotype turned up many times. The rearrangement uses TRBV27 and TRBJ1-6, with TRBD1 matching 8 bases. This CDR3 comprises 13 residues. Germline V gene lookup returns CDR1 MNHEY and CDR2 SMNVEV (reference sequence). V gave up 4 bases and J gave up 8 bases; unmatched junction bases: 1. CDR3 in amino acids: CASSSTGDSPLHF. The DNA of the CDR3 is TGTGCCAGCAGTTCGACAGGGGATTCACCCCTCCACTTT.

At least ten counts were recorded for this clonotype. The CDR3 reads CASTPDRGSYNEQFF. CDR3 in DNA: TGTGCCAGCACCCCGGACAGGGGCTCCTACAATGAGCAGTTCTTC. This chain links TRBV6-5 with TRBJ2-1, with 9 positions matching TRBD1. V shed 7 bases, J shed 0 bases, and the junction held 4 bases outside the gene matches. The CDR3 length is 15 residues. The germline V gene encodes CDR1 MNHEY and CDR2 SVGAGI.

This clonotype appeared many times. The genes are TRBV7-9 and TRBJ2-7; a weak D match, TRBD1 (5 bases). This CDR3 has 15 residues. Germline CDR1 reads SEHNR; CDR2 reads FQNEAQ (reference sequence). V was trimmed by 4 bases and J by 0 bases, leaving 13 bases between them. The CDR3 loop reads CASSSTGPSSYEQYF. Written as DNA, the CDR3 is TGTGCCAGCAGCTCTACAGGCCCCAGCTCCTACGAGCAGTACTTC.

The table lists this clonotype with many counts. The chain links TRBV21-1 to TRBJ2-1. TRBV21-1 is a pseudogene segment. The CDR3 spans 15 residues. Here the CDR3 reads CASSKEGASYNEQFF. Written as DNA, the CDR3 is TGTGCCAGCAGCAAAGAGGGAGCCTCCTACAATGAGCAGTTCTTC.

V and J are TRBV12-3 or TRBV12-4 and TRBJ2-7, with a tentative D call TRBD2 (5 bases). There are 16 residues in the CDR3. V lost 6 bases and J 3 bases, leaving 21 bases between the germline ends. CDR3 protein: CASRPTGTSSYYEQYF. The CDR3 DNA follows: TGTGCCAGCAGACCTACGGGAACCTCGTCATACTACGAGCAGTACTTC.